A selection of T cell receptor beta chains follows, all from one sample in a study of control samples from healthy donors and cancer patients. The data were produced by immunoSEQ multiplex PCR, yet TCRdb's version contains in-frame clones alone and is incomplete. This table lists some 180,000 clones. Sequencing used blood. The receptors derive from a woman between 25 and 40 years old in good health. Both conserved end residues are part of each CDR3. The D gene is left open where the match is weak.

CDR3 length	J gene	V gene	D gene	CDR3 protein	CDR3 DNA
15	TRBJ1-1	TRBV15	TRBD1	CATSAGTGGLTEAFF	TGTGCCACCAGCGCCGGGACAGGGGGTCTGACTGAAGCTTTCTTT
13	TRBJ2-7	TRBV18	NA	CASSPDRAYEQYF	TGTGCCAGCTCACCTGACCGGGCCTACGAGCAGTACTTC
13	TRBJ1-2	TRBV4-2	NA	CASSWDGNYGYTF	TGTGCCAGCAGCTGGGACGGAAACTATGGCTACACCTTC
18	TRBJ2-3	TRBV10-3	TRBD1	CATSTGGTGGGLSDTQYF	TGTGCCACTTCCACAGGCGGGACAGGGGGTGGCCTTAGTGATACGCAGTATTTT
16	TRBJ1-1	TRBV4-2	TRBD1	CASSQDSSGGNTEAFF	TGTGCCAGCAGCCAAGATTCCTCAGGGGGCAACACTGAAGCTTTCTTT
15	TRBJ2-3	TRBV28	NA	CASSLFVVGTDTQYF	TGTGCCAGCAGTTTATTCGTTGTCGGCACAGATACGCAGTATTTT
15	TRBJ1-2	TRBV6-5	TRBD1	CASTRTGTGDYGYTF	TGTGCCAGCACCAGAACCGGGACAGGGGACTATGGCTACACCTTC
13	TRBJ2-7	TRBV14	NA	CASSLDGPYEQYF	TGTGCCAGCAGTCTAGACGGCCCCTACGAGCAGTACTTC
15	TRBJ1-1	TRBV28	NA	CASSTPGPPNTEAFF	TGTGCCAGCAGTACGCCGGGACCCCCTAACACTGAAGCTTTCTTT
16	TRBJ2-1	TRBV15	NA	CATSRDVSGSYNEQFF	TGTGCCACCAGCAGAGATGTTAGCGGATCGTACAATGAGCAGTTCTTC
16	TRBJ1-3	TRBV7-9	NA	CASSPRTASSGNTIYF	TGTGCCAGCAGCCCCCGGACAGCTAGCTCTGGAAACACCATATATTTT
11	TRBJ2-7	TRBV28	NA	CASSGSYEQYF	TGTGCCAGCAGTGGCTCCTACGAGCAGTACTTC
17	TRBJ2-5	TRBV5-1	TRBD2	CASSLVPRGGPGETQYF	TGCGCCAGCAGCTTGGTTCCGCGGGGGGGCCCAGGGGAGACCCAGTACTTC
16	TRBJ2-2	TRBV4-2	TRBD2	CASSQGVSGEIGELFF	TGTGCCAGCAGCCAAGGAGTTAGCGGGGAGATCGGGGAGCTGTTTTTT
15	TRBJ2-7	TRBV4-3	NA	CASSQEGRGPYEQYF	TGCGCCAGCAGCCAAGAAGGCAGGGGACCTTACGAGCAGTACTTC
21	TRBJ2-3	TRBV3-1/TRBV3-2	NA	CASSQDRIGALANPRTDTQYF	TGTGCCAGCAGCCAAGATCGAATAGGGGCTCTTGCCAATCCTCGCACAGATACGCAGTATTTT
19	TRBJ2-3	TRBV13	TRBD2	CASSDRPSSGAPSTDTQYF	TGTGCCAGCAGCGACCGGCCCTCTAGCGGGGCCCCCTCGACAGATACGCAGTATTTT
13	TRBJ1-5	TRBV18	TRBD1	CASSGQGDQPQHF	TGTGCCAGCTCAGGTCAGGGGGATCAGCCCCAGCATTTT
14	TRBJ1-1	TRBV6-5	TRBD1	CASRLSGTDTEAFF	TGTGCCAGCAGGTTATCGGGGACAGACACTGAAGCTTTCTTT
12	TRBJ1-5	TRBV6-5	NA	CASRQDNQPQHF	TGTGCCAGCAGGCAGGACAATCAGCCCCAGCATTTT
15	TRBJ1-1	TRBV23-1	NA	CASSNLLCEDTEAFF	TGCGCCAGCAGTAACCTCCTATGCGAAGACACTGAAGCTTTCTTT
18	TRBJ2-1	TRBV7-9	NA	CASSFSGVRRRFYNEQFF	TGTGCCAGCAGCTTCTCCGGTGTAAGACGACGATTCTACAATGAGCAGTTCTTC
16	TRBJ1-4	TRBV25-1	TRBD1	CASSATQGALNEKLFF	TGTGCCAGCAGTGCTACCCAGGGGGCTTTAAATGAAAAACTGTTTTTT
15	TRBJ1-2	TRBV6-5	NA	CASSYGVHLANGYTF	TGTGCCAGCAGTTACGGGGTCCACCTGGCGAATGGCTACACCTTC
14	TRBJ2-5	TRBV5-4	NA	CASSLGSDQETQYF	TGTGCCAGCAGCTTGGGGTCAGACCAAGAGACCCAGTACTTC
16	TRBJ2-2	TRBV27	TRBD2	CASSLRGGMGTGELFF	TGTGCCAGCAGTTTACGGGGGGGAATGGGCACCGGGGAGCTGTTTTTT
14	TRBJ1-1	TRBV6-6	TRBD1	CASRQGGPNTEAFF	TGTGCCAGCAGGCAGGGGGGACCTAACACTGAAGCTTTCTTT
15	TRBJ2-7	TRBV28	TRBD1	CASSPSGTGAYEQYF	TGTGCCAGCAGTCCATCCGGGACAGGGGCCTACGAGCAGTACTTC
14	TRBJ1-1	TRBV18	NA	CASSIDGSNTEAFF	TGTGCCAGCTCTATCGACGGGAGTAACACTGAAGCTTTCTTT
14	TRBJ1-2	TRBV10-3	NA	CAISESEINYGYTF	TGTGCCATCAGTGAGTCGGAAATTAACTATGGCTACACCTTC
15	TRBJ2-7	TRBV3-1/TRBV3-2	NA	CASSQERGNSYEQYF	TGTGCCAGCAGCCAAGAGAGAGGAAATTCCTACGAGCAGTACTTC
16	TRBJ2-3	TRBV6-4	TRBD2	CASSDVSGGATDTQYF	TGTGCCAGCAGTGACGTAAGCGGGGGGGCCACAGATACGCAGTATTTT
17	TRBJ2-1	TRBV19	TRBD2	CASRTTSGGTSYNEQFF	TGTGCCAGTAGGACCACTAGCGGGGGAACCTCCTACAATGAGCAGTTCTTC
15	TRBJ2-5	TRBV18	TRBD1	CASSSATGAGETQYF	TGTGCCAGCTCCTCAGCCACAGGGGCAGGGGAGACCCAGTACTTC
14	TRBJ1-1	TRBV28	NA	CASSPDSLDTEAFF	TGTGCCAGCAGTCCGGACAGCCTGGACACTGAAGCTTTCTTT
17	TRBJ2-1	TRBV23-1	TRBD1	CASSQIPRDRKFNEQFF	TGCGCCAGCAGTCAAATCCCCCGGGACAGAAAGTTCAATGAGCAGTTCTTC